Below, 21 T cell receptor beta chains from the same sample are listed, as sequenced in a study of blood T cell repertoires in COVID-19. TCRdb's copy holds only in-frame clones and misses some; the assay was immunoSEQ multiplex PCR. The data contain roughly 350,000 clones, more than 70% of them singletons. The sequenced sample was peripheral blood. The receptors come from a woman in her 30s with COVID-19, enrolled during active disease.

V and J are TRBV30 and TRBJ2-2; 9 nucleotides line up with TRBD1. The CDR3 runs 14 residues. The J segment lost 6 bases and the V segment lost 3 bases, leaving 5 bases of the junction unmatched. The V gene's germline CDR1 is GTSNPN and CDR2 SVGIG (reference sequence). Written as DNA, the CDR3 is TGTGCCTGGAGACAGGGGGCTAATTCCGGGGAGCTGTTTTTT. Protein product: CAWRQGANSGELFF.

The V gene is TRBV9, the J gene TRBJ2-5; 8 bases match TRBD1. Trimming at V came to 3 bases and at J to 5 bases, leaving 15 bases not matched to a gene. This CDR3 is built from 17 residues. Germline V CDR1 and CDR2: SGDLS, YYNGEE. The CDR3 spells CASSADPGQGGYETQYF. In DNA, the CDR3 is TGTGCCAGCAGCGCAGACCCAGGACAGGGTGGTTATGAGACCCAGTACTTC.

This chain connects TRBV5-4 to TRBJ2-1; 13 bases are a match to TRBD2. The V and J ends lost 4 bases and 9 bases, in that order; junction bases with no gene match: 7. Germline CDR1 reads SGHNT; CDR2 reads YYREEE (reference sequence). The CDR3 length is 15 residues. CDR3 in DNA: TGTGCCAGCAGCCTCGGAGGACTAGCGGGAGTTGAGCAGTTCTTC. It specifies CASSLGGLAGVEQFF.

The V and J genes are TRBV19 and TRBJ2-2; 9 bases match TRBD1. Germline trimming cut 8 bases from V and 7 bases from J; bases unmatched to any gene: 5. There are 13 residues in the CDR3. The germline V gene encodes CDR1 LNHDA and CDR2 SQIVND (reference sequence). This CDR3 is CASGGQGNGELFF. The DNA for the CDR3 is TGTGCCAGTGGGGGACAGGGTAACGGGGAGCTGTTTTTT. The full variable domain, with the rest looked up from reference TRBV19 and TRBJ2-2, is DGGITQSPKYLFRKEGQNVTLSCEQNLNHDAMYWYRQDPGQGLRLIYYSQIVNDFQKGDIAEGYSVSREKKESFPLTVTSAQKNPTAFYLCASGGQGNGELFFGEGSRLTVL.

The genes are TRBV7-2 and TRBJ2-7; 9 nucleotides match TRBD2. Germline assignment: CDR1 SGHTA and CDR2 FQGNSA. With V trimmed by 5 bases and J by 0 bases, 8 bases remained unmatched. The CDR3 covers 16 residues. In DNA, the CDR3 is TGTGCCAGCAGCCTGCGACTAGCGGCCAGCTCCTACGAGCAGTACTTC. Translation: CASSLRLAASSYEQYF.

Note on this clone: This specimen includes other DNA sequences encoding the same CDR3. This rearrangement joins TRBV19 to TRBJ2-2; 9 bases align to TRBD1. V shed 3 bases and J 5 bases; nucleotides not matched to a gene: 1. Germline V CDR1 and CDR2: LNHDA, SQIVND (reference sequence). The CDR3 consists of 14 residues. The CDR3 DNA reads as TGTGCCAGTAGTATCGGACAGGGGACCGGGGAGCTGTTTTTT. Protein: CASSIGQGTGELFF.

As for this clone: This sequence may be a read error, since a much larger clone differs from it by one base. The V and J genes are TRBV5-4 and TRBJ2-7; 9 nucleotides align to TRBD1. Per the germline V gene, CDR1 is SGHNT and CDR2 is YYREEE (reference sequence). V was clipped by 3 bases and J by 4 bases; unmatched bases: 5. This CDR3 is built from 14 residues. DNA of the CDR3: TGTGCCAGCAGCTCCGGGACAGGGACGTACGAGCAGTACTTC. It translates to CASSSGTGTYEQYF.

CDR3 loop: CASSPGQGGYGYTF. The CDR3 nucleotides read TGTGCCAGCAGCCCGGGACAGGGAGGCTATGGCTACACCTTC. The chain combines TRBV5-4 with TRBJ1-2; 9 bases align to TRBD1. Germline V CDR1 and CDR2: SGHNT, YYREEE (reference sequence). Germline trimming cut 4 bases from V and 4 bases from J; bases unmatched to any gene: 5. This CDR3 region has 14 residues.

The rearrangement links TRBV6-5 to TRBJ1-1, with 7 bases that match TRBD1. The junction had 6 bases not matched to a gene; V was cut back by 6 bases and J by 2 bases. This CDR3 comprises 14 residues. The germline V gene has CDR1 MNHEY and CDR2 SVGAGI. CDR3 residues: CASSTRGLNTEAFF. The DNA for the CDR3 is TGTGCCAGCAGCACTAGGGGGCTAAACACTGAAGCTTTCTTT.

The J gene is TRBJ1-1, the V gene TRBV7-9; no clear D gene. CDR3 size: 14 residues. Trimming left V 4 bases short and J 3 bases short, with 12 bases between. Germline V gives CDR1 SEHNR, CDR2 FQNEAQ (reference sequence). The CDR3: CASSSRWEDTEAFF. CDR3 coding DNA: TGTGCCAGCAGCTCAAGGTGGGAGGACACTGAAGCTTTCTTT.

V and J are TRBV19 and TRBJ1-5; D might be TRBD1 (6 bases). CDR1 is LNHDA and CDR2 is SQIVND in the germline V gene (reference sequence). V was trimmed by 4 bases and J by 5 bases, leaving 15 bases between them. This CDR3 is 15 amino acids long. CDR3 DNA: TGTGCCAGTAGTACACGGTACAGGGCGGATCAGCCCCAGCATTTT. It yields the protein CASSTRYRADQPQHF.

V and J are TRBV6-5 and TRBJ2-3; 10 positions agree with TRBD2. The V gene's germline CDR1 is MNHEY and CDR2 SVGAGI. The ends lost 2 bases at V and 0 bases at J; junction bases unmatched: 2. The CDR3 is made up of 16 amino acids. CDR3 sequence (DNA): TGTGCCAGCAGTTACAAACTAGCGGGAAGCACAGATACGCAGTATTTT. Residues: CASSYKLAGSTDTQYF.

Concerning this clone: One junction end disagrees with the germline gene, perhaps due to a read error. This chain uses TRBV2 with TRBJ1-1, with 10 bases lining up with TRBD1. Germline V gene data show CDR1 as SNHLY and CDR2 as FYNNEI. CDR3 length: 12 residues. The CDR3 sequence is CARRQGALGAFF. The DNA for the CDR3 is TGTGCCCGCAGACAGGGGGCGCTGGGGGCTTTCTTT.

This chain uses TRBV10-3 with TRBJ2-3; 13 bases align to TRBD2. After removal of 3 bases from V and 3 bases from J, the junction contained 9 bases not matched to a gene. This CDR3 region has 18 residues. Germline CDR1 ENHRY, CDR2 SYGVKD. The CDR3 is CAISDRTSGSRGTDTQYF. The CDR3 DNA is TGTGCCATCAGTGACCGGACTAGCGGGAGTAGGGGAACAGATACGCAGTATTTT.

V is TRBV27 and J is TRBJ2-5; tentatively, D is TRBD2 (5 bases). V was trimmed by 2 bases and J by 4 bases, leaving 8 bases between them. The germline CDR1 and CDR2 sequences are MNHEY and SMNVEV (reference sequence). This CDR3 comprises 13 residues. The DNA for the CDR3 is TGTGCCAGCAGTTTAGGAGGTGGAGAGACCCAGTACTTC. Translation: CASSLGGGETQYF.

This clone was counted only a few times. The chain combines TRBV9 with TRBJ2-1, with D perhaps matching TRBD2 (6 bases). Deletions cut 0 bases from V and 0 bases from J, with 13 bases between. The CDR3 runs to 17 residues. From germline, CDR1 is SGDLS and CDR2 YYNGEE. The CDR3 nucleotides are TGTGCCAGCAGCGTAGAGGATAGCGGACGCTCCTACAATGAGCAGTTCTTC. It translates to CASSVEDSGRSYNEQFF.

This clone was recorded once. This chain joins TRBV24-1 and TRBJ1-6; D is ambiguous. The germline V and J ends were trimmed by 4 bases and 7 bases, with 10 bases remaining between them. CDR1 and CDR2 (germline): KGHDR, SFDVKD. This CDR3 has 14 residues. The CDR3 coding sequence is TGTGCCACCAGTGAGAATCAACAGAATTCACCCCTCCACTTT. Translation: CATSENQQNSPLHF.

This clone was seen once. The CDR3: CAIRPEGISNEQFF. The CDR3 bases are TGTGCCATCAGACCAGAGGGAATTAGTAATGAGCAGTTCTTC. V usage is TRBV10-3 and J usage is TRBJ2-1; a weak D match, TRBD2 (5 bases). With 6 bases removed from V and 7 bases from J, the gap between germline ends came to 16 bases. CDR1 ENHRY and CDR2 SYGVKD come from the germline V gene. This CDR3 has 14 residues.

This chain joins TRBV13 and TRBJ2-6; 8 nucleotides agree with TRBD2. The CDR3 runs to 15 residues. Germline CDR1 is PRHDT and CDR2 is FYEKMQ (reference sequence). V was pared by 4 bases and J by 2 bases, with 1 base of the junction left unmatched. The CDR3 region is CASSSGGAGANVLTF. CDR3 sequence (DNA): TGTGCCAGCAGCTCCGGGGGGGCTGGGGCCAACGTCCTGACTTTC. The complete variable domain, with remaining parts taken from reference TRBV13 and TRBJ2-6, reads AAGVIQSPRHLIKEKRETATLKCYPIPRHDTVYWYQQGPGQDPQFLISFYEKMQSDKGSIPDRFSAQQFSDYHSELNMSSLELGDSALYFCASSSGGAGANVLTFGAGSRLTVL.

The chain employs TRBV19 and TRBJ2-1; D unresolved. The length of the CDR3 is 14 residues. Trimming pared 6 bases from V and 1 base from J, leaving 10 bases between. Per the germline V gene, CDR1 is LNHDA and CDR2 is SQIVND (reference sequence). DNA of the CDR3: TGTGCCAGTAGCGAGGCGGATTCCTACAATGAGCAGTTCTTC. Translation gives CASSEADSYNEQFF.

This chain joins TRBV29-1 and TRBJ2-3, with 8 bases matching TRBD2. With 7 bases clipped from V and 5 bases from J, the junction kept 5 bases outside the gene matches. The CDR3 runs 12 residues. Germline-derived CDR1 and CDR2 are SQVTM and ANQGSEA. The CDR3 bases are TGCAGCGGTAGCCTAGCGGGAGATACGCAGTATTTT. Amino acid sequence: CSGSLAGDTQYF.